The 21 T cell receptor beta chains presented below share a single source sample, sequenced in a study of T cell responses to AZD1222 COVID-19 vaccine (dated by TCRdb to about 2021). The method was the immunoSEQ multiplex PCR assay. Here the immuneACCESS table is served through TCRdb, limited to in-frame sequences with V and J called. Missing clones are a known gap in these copies; in checked studies unresolved V genes cover under half, and the rest lacks a known reason. In all, the sample holds around 130,000 clones, and roughly nine tenths of those were seen once. The ten largest account for 3.1% of the sample. Reading the label with the study, this specimen's time point is: baseline before first vaccination. Sequencing used peripheral blood, obtained on day 0 of AZD1222 vaccination. The receptor source for this set is an adult in good health.

The rearrangement links TRBV5-1 to TRBJ1-6, with D unclear. Trimming took off 2 bases at V and 10 bases at J, with 10 bases between the two ends. This CDR3 is built from 13 residues. The V gene's germline CDR1 is SGHRS and CDR2 YFSETQ. The DNA for the CDR3 is TGCGCCAGCAGCTTAGGGATGGAATCACCCCTCCACTTT. Protein product: CASSLGMESPLHF. Based on the CDR3 plus reference TRBV5-1 and TRBJ1-6, the full variable domain is KAGVTQTPRYLIKTRGQQVTLSCSPISGHRSVSWYQQTPGQGLQFLFEYFSETQRNKGNFPGRFSGRQFSNSRSEMNVSTLELGDSALYLCASSLGMESPLHFGNGTRLTVT.

The J gene is TRBJ1-6, the V gene TRBV3-1 (or the pseudogene TRBV3-2), with TRBD1 identical over 10 bases. The CDR3 is made up of 18 amino acids. Trimming at V came to 3 bases and at J to 8 bases, leaving 13 bases not matched to a gene. Germline V gene sequence: CDR1 LGHDT, CDR2 YNNKEL (reference sequence). Written as DNA, the CDR3 is TGTGCCAGCAGCCACCTGACTCTATCCGGGACAGGGGATTCACCCCTCCACTTT. This translates into CASSHLTLSGTGDSPLHF.

V usage is TRBV5-1 and J usage is TRBJ2-5; 12 nucleotides agree with TRBD2. Germline-derived CDR1 and CDR2 are SGHRS and YFSETQ. The CDR3 is made up of 16 amino acids. V gave up 0 bases and J gave up 4 bases; unmatched junction bases: 4. This CDR3 is CASSLGLAGERETQYF. The CDR3 coding sequence is TGCGCCAGCAGCTTGGGACTAGCGGGAGAACGAGAGACCCAGTACTTC.

The CDR3 region has the DNA TGTGCCAGCAGTTACTACAGGGAAACCTACGAGCAGTACTTC. Amino acid sequence: CASSYYRETYEQYF. This rearrangement joins TRBV6-2 or TRBV6-3 to TRBJ2-7, with TRBD1 as a possible D gene (6 bases). Germline-derived CDR1 and CDR2 are MNHEY and SVGEGT. The CDR3 is 14 amino acids. The V gene lost 1 base and the J gene lost 2 bases, with 9 bases spanning the gap.

The rearrangement uses TRBV4-1 and TRBJ2-1; 11 bases are a match to TRBD1. With V trimmed by 2 bases and J by 14 bases, 2 bases remained unmatched. The CDR3 covers 12 residues. The germline CDR1 and CDR2 sequences are MGHRA and YSYEKL. For the CDR3, the DNA is TGCGCCAGCAGCCAAAGGGGACAGGGGGAGTTCTTC. Its translation is CASSQRGQGEFF.

The chain links TRBV13 to TRBJ2-2; D possibly corresponds to TRBD1 (8 bases). Germline values: CDR1 PRHDT, CDR2 FYEKMQ (reference sequence). The CDR3 covers 16 residues. Deletions cut 4 bases from V and 5 bases from J, with 17 bases between. Here the CDR3 DNA reads TGTGCCAGCAGCTCGAAGCACAGGGGGGGGACCGGGGAGCTGTTTTTT. Its translation: CASSSKHRGGTGELFF.

This chain joins TRBV6-1 and TRBJ1-3; D remains unclear. The CDR3 totals 16 residues. CDR1 is MNHNS and CDR2 is SASEGT in the germline V gene. With 2 bases removed from V and 0 bases from J, the gap between germline ends came to 11 bases. CDR3 in DNA: TGTGCCAGCAGTGAAAAGGTGGCGAGCTCTGGAAACACCATATATTTT. Its protein is CASSEKVASSGNTIYF.

This clone has a single count. This chain uses TRBV6-5 with TRBJ2-7; D is perhaps TRBD1 or TRBD2 (6 bases each). Trimming took 6 bases from V and 4 from J, leaving 16 bases between them. The CDR3 is made up of 14 amino acids. Germline V gives CDR1 MNHEY, CDR2 SVGAGI. The CDR3 reads CASRRAEGDYEQYF. CDR3 in DNA: TGTGCCAGCAGGAGGGCGGAGGGGGATTACGAGCAGTACTTC.

The chain carries TRBV7-9 and TRBJ2-3; D is ambiguous. The ends were cut back, 4 bases at V and 6 bases at J, with 11 bases in the middle. Germline CDR1 SEHNR, CDR2 FQNEAQ (reference sequence). This CDR3 region has 13 residues. CDR3 region: CASSSRSPDTQYF. Here the CDR3 DNA reads TGTGCCAGCAGCTCAAGGTCTCCGGATACGCAGTATTTT.

The chain couples TRBV10-3 to TRBJ1-2, with D perhaps TRBD1 (6 bases). Germline V gene sequence: CDR1 ENHRY, CDR2 SYGVKD. V gave up 6 bases and J gave up 3 bases, with 11 bases separating them. The CDR3 runs 13 residues. The CDR3 DNA is TGTGCCATCAGCCAGGGGACGCACTATGGCTACACCTTC. This sequence encodes CAISQGTHYGYTF.

V gene TRBV5-1 combines with J gene TRBJ2-1, with 7 bases matching TRBD1. After removal of 2 bases from V and 5 bases from J, the junction contained 4 bases not matched to a gene. The CDR3 loop spans 14 amino acids. In germline, CDR1 is SGHRS, CDR2 YFSETQ. The CDR3 region is CASSLQGIDNEQFF. The CDR3, as DNA: TGCGCCAGCAGCTTACAGGGGATTGACAATGAGCAGTTCTTC.

The CDR3 region is CASSLKILNTEAFF. The CDR3 DNA reads as TGTGCCAGCAGTTTGAAAATTTTGAACACTGAAGCTTTCTTT. This chain links TRBV28 with TRBJ1-1; no definite D call. Trimming removed 3 bases at V and 0 bases at J, with 8 bases between. The CDR3 length is 14 residues. Germline CDR1 reads MDHEN; CDR2 reads SYDVKM.

This clone appeared many times. The rearrangement uses TRBV28 and TRBJ1-4, with TRBD1 as a possible D gene (5 bases). The CDR3 runs to 15 residues. Germline V gene sequence: CDR1 MDHEN, CDR2 SYDVKM. The ends were cut back, 6 bases at V and 4 bases at J, with 15 bases in the middle. Here the CDR3 DNA reads TGTGCCAGCAGCAAGTGGGGGGGGTTTAATGAAAAACTGTTTTTT. Its translation: CASSKWGGFNEKLFF.

This clone was recorded a few times. This chain joins TRBV6-5 and TRBJ1-1; 7 bases are a match to TRBD1. Germline lookup yields CDR1 MNHEY and CDR2 SVGAGI. The CDR3 spans 14 residues. V lost 2 bases to trimming and J lost 3 bases; unmatched junction nucleotides: 3. The CDR3 loop is CASSYLTGDTEAFF. DNA of the CDR3: TGTGCCAGCAGTTACCTTACAGGGGACACTGAAGCTTTCTTT.

The rearrangement uses TRBV7-2 and TRBJ2-5, with D unclear. Between the trimmed V and J ends, which lost 3 bases and 5 bases, there was a span of 10 bases. Germline-derived CDR1 and CDR2 are SGHTA and FQGNSA. This CDR3 region has 13 residues. The CDR3 DNA reads as TGTGCCAGCAGCTTGGTCTCGGAGGAGACCCAGTACTTC. Its translation is CASSLVSEETQYF. The full variable domain, rest sourced from reference TRBV7-2 and TRBJ2-5, is GAGVSQSPSNKVTEKGKDVELRCDPISGHTALYWYRQSLGQGLEFLIYFQGNSAPDKSGLPSDRFSAERTGGSVSTLTIQRTQQEDSAVYLCASSLVSEETQYFGPGTRLLVL.

The chain employs TRBV28 and TRBJ2-7, with a tentative D call TRBD2 (7 bases). V was pared by 6 bases and J by 4 bases, with 16 bases between. CDR1 is MDHEN and CDR2 is SYDVKM in the germline V gene. The CDR3 spans 14 residues. The CDR3 is CASRKRGGPYEQYF. CDR3 nucleotide sequence: TGTGCCAGCAGAAAAAGGGGGGGTCCTTACGAGCAGTACTTC.

The V gene is TRBV13, the J gene TRBJ1-2; maybe TRBD1 (6 bases). V shed 5 bases and J shed 4 bases, with 14 bases lying between them. Germline values: CDR1 PRHDT, CDR2 FYEKMQ (reference sequence). The CDR3 is made up of 14 amino acids. The CDR3 DNA follows: TGTGCCAGCAGCGCTGGGGGGCTGCGCTATGGCTACACCTTC. Residues: CASSAGGLRYGYTF.

This clone was seen a handful of times. The chain uses TRBV7-2 and TRBJ1-1, with a possible D match to TRBD1 (6 bases). The length of the CDR3 is 13 residues. The germline CDR1 and CDR2 sequences are SGHTA and FQGNSA. Trimming took off 5 bases at V and 12 bases at J, with 19 bases between the two ends. The CDR3 bases are TGTGCCAGCAGCCCACCCCAGTCCACAGGGCCTTTCTTT. This gives the protein CASSPPQSTGPFF.

The V and J genes are TRBV7-9 and TRBJ1-1; D unclear. Trimming removed 7 bases from V and 0 bases from J, with 12 bases in between. Germline assignment: CDR1 SEHNR and CDR2 FQNEAQ (reference sequence). CDR3 length: 14 residues. The CDR3 DNA sequence: TGTGCCAGCACCCATGGGTCAGTGAACACTGAAGCTTTCTTT. Translation gives CASTHGSVNTEAFF.

The genes are TRBV18 and TRBJ1-5, with no clear D. The germline CDR1 and CDR2 sequences are KGHSH and LQKENI. This CDR3 spans 16 amino acids. Trimming removed 3 bases at V and 0 bases at J, with 12 bases between. Written as DNA, the CDR3 is TGTGCCAGCTCACCGGGTGCTGGCTATAGCAATCAGCCCCAGCATTTT. Protein: CASSPGAGYSNQPQHF. Using reference TRBV18 and TRBJ1-5 for the parts outside the CDR3, the full variable domain is NAGVMQNPRHLVRRRGQEARLRCSPMKGHSHVYWYRQLPEEGLKFMVYLQKENIIDESGMPKERFSAEFPKEGPSILRIQQVVRGDSAAYFCASSPGAGYSNQPQHFGDGTRLSIL.

The rearrangement joins TRBV5-1 to TRBJ2-7, with 11 bases fitting TRBD1. The CDR3 has 15 residues. CDR1 is SGHRS and CDR2 is YFSETQ in the germline V gene. V shed 2 bases, J shed 6 bases, and the junction held 7 bases outside the gene matches. The CDR3: CASSLGTGGSLEQYF. The DNA of the CDR3 is TGCGCCAGCAGCTTAGGGACAGGGGGGTCTCTCGAGCAGTACTTC.